This T cell receptor (beta chain) was identified during a study of metastatic and nonmetastatic thyroid tumors. Across the study: Repertoires of blood and of tissue (tumor or nodule) from malignant and benign thyroid patients were compared.

V was shortened by 8 bases and J by 4 bases, with 13 bases between the two germline ends. In germline, CDR1 is KGHDR, CDR2 SFDVKD. The CDR3 contains 14 residues. Broader study findings: Benign nodules reportedly had significantly lower TCR beta diversity than malignant thyroid tumors in blood and tumor.

In the source study's methods: Clinicopathological groups supplied CDR3 differences that were used to build a distant-metastasis classifier for papillary thyroid cancer. TCRdb re-processed the PCR reads through MiXCR. These V and J calls derive from TCRdb rather than the authors' analysis. The sample yields 25,000 to 30,000 clones, 15% seen once. This clone was observed many times. The antigen is not known. Until they underwent thyroid surgery, no patient had received any treatment. The sequence was obtained from a male donor with papillary thyroid cancer or a benign thyroid nodule (not recorded which). Some clones in this sample may be carry-over from other donors' samples. V is TRBV24-1 and J is TRBJ2-2; a weak D match, TRBD2 (6 bases). Specimen: blood. CDR3 sequence (DNA): TGTGCCACCAAAGGGACTCTCAGCACCGGGGAGCTGTTTTTT. Translating gives CATKGTLSTGELFF.